This TCR beta chain was profiled in a study of T cell repertoires in cytomegalovirus infection. Study background: Both a matching HLA type and CMV infection were indicated by public TCR beta signatures. Points from the study as a whole: Summed public TCR beta family frequency identified CMV carriers bearing the relevant HLA. The study found HLA-C-restricted CMV-specific TCR beta clonotypes dominating the ex vivo response.

Germline V gene sequence: CDR1 MDHEN, CDR2 SYDVKM. The CDR3 is 12 residues long. Germline trimming cut 8 bases from V and 6 bases from J; bases unmatched to any gene: 4. TCRdb re-called the reads with MiXCR, one entry per CDR3 protein. The sample has some 600,000 distinct CDR3 sequences, approximately 24% seen once. This clonotype was observed a few times. As yet, its antigen is unknown. Sequences were obtained from CD8+ T cells from PBMCs. This sequence originates from a human donor in good health (CMV status not recorded). Some clones in this sample may be carry-over from other donors' samples. V and J are TRBV28 and TRBJ2-7, with TRBD1 matching over 10 bases. CDR3 region: CASWDRGGEQYV. The CDR3 DNA sequence: TGTGCCAGCTGGGACAGGGGTGGCGAGCAGTACGTC.